This T cell receptor (beta chain) was captured in a study of blood T cell repertoires in COVID-19. On the study more broadly: In each case, the material was cDNA or gDNA derived from T cells, B-cell-depleted T cells, or PBMCs.

This CDR3 has 14 amino acids. Losses at the gene ends were 3 bases for V and 2 bases for J; bases not matched to a gene: 5. Germline loops: CDR1 GTSNPN, CDR2 SVGIG (reference sequence). Libraries were prepared by immunoSEQ multiplex PCR; TCRdb keeps only in-frame clonotypes and omits some of them. Here the sample spans 150,000 to 200,000 clones, under 90% being singletons. The receptor was isolated from a man in his thirties or forties with active or convalescent COVID-19. The chain employs TRBV30 and TRBJ2-7, with 9 bases lining up with TRBD2. The material sequenced was peripheral blood. CDR3 sequence: CAWRRASGTYEQYF. The DNA of the CDR3 is TGTGCCTGGAGACGGGCTAGCGGGACCTACGAGCAGTACTTC.